The entry below gives a single T cell receptor beta chain sequence along with its context. The data were produced by immunoSEQ multiplex PCR, yet TCRdb's version contains in-frame clones alone and is incomplete. Of approximately 300,000 clones in the sample, 85% are singletons; the top ten hold about 2%. The sample belongs to a study of blood T cell repertoires in COVID-19. Study-wide context: The United States, Italy and Spain provided the acute and convalescent COVID-19 samples.

In terms of age and location, participants ranged from about 18 to 95 years and lived in about 25 US areas. Someone with COVID-19 had been met by exposed participants within 2 weeks before study entry. The clonotype was recovered from a woman under 40 who had been exposed to COVID-19. What was sequenced was PBMCs or T cells enriched from blood (not recorded which).

Written as DNA, the CDR3 is TGTGCCAGCAGCTTAGCTCCTACTGCGGGACAGGTCATAGGGGGCTACACCTTC. Translated: CASSLAPTAGQVIGGYTF. The chain couples TRBV11-1 to TRBJ1-2; 8 nucleotides line up with TRBD1. The germline gives CDR1 SGHAT, CDR2 FQDESV (reference sequence). Trimming took 0 bases from V and 8 from J; bases not matched to a gene: 17. This CDR3 has 18 residues.